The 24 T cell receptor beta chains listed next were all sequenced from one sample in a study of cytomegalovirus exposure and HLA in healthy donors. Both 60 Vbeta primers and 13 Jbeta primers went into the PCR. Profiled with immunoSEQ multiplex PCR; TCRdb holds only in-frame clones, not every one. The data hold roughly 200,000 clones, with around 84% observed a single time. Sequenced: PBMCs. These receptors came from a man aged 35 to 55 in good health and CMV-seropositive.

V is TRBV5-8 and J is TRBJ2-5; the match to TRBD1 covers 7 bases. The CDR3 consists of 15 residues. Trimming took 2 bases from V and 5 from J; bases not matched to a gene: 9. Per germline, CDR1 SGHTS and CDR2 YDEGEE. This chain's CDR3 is CASSLPQGPSETQYF. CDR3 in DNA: TGTGCCAGCAGCTTACCACAGGGGCCTTCGGAGACCCAGTACTTC.

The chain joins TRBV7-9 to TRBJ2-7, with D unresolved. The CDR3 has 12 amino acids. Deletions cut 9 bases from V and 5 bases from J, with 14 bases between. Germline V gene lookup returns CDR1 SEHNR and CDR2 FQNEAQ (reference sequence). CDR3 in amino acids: CARLTVGHEQYF. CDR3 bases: TGTGCCAGGCTAACGGTGGGCCACGAGCAGTACTTC.

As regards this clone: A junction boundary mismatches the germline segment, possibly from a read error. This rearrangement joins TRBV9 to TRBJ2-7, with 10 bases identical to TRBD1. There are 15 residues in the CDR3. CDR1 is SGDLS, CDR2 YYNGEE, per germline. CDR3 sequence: CASSVGGTGEYEQHF. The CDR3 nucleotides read TGTGCCAGCAGCGTAGGGGGGACAGGGGAATACGAGCAGCACTTC.

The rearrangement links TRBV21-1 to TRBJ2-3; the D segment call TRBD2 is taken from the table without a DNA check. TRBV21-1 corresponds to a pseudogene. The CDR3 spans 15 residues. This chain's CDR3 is CASSPRSGSPDTQYF. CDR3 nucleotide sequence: TGTGCCAGCAGCCCCAGGTCGGGGTCTCCAGATACGCAGTATTTT.

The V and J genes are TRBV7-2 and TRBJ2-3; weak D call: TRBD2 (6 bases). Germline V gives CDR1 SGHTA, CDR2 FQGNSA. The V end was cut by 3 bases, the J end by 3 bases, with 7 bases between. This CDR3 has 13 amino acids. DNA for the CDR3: TGTGCCAGCAGCTTTGGGGGGACAGATACGCAGTATTTT. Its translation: CASSFGGTDTQYF.

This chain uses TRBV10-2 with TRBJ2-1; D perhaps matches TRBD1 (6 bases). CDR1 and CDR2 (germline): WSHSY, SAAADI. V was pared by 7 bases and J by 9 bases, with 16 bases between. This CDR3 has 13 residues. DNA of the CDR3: TGCGCCAGCAAAGGAGAACAGGGTGGTGAGCAGTTCTTC. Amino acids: CASKGEQGGEQFF.

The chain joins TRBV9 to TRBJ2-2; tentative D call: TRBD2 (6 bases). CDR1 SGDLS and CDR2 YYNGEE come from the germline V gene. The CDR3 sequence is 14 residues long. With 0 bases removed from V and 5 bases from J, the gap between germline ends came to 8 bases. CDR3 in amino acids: CASSVVGRTGELFF. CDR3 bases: TGTGCCAGCAGCGTAGTGGGGAGGACCGGGGAGCTGTTTTTT.

CDR3: CAISEGLEGQPQHF. CDR3 in DNA: TGTGCCATCAGTGAGGGGTTGGAGGGACAGCCCCAGCATTTT. V gene TRBV10-3 combines with J gene TRBJ1-5; the D is unclear. The ends were cut back, 2 bases at V and 7 bases at J, with 12 bases in the middle. Germline V gives CDR1 ENHRY, CDR2 SYGVKD. This CDR3 comprises 14 residues.

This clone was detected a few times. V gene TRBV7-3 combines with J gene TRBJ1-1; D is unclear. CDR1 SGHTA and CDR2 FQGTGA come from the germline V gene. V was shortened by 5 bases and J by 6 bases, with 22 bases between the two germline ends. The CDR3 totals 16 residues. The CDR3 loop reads CASSATLEILGAEAFF. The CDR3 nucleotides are TGTGCCAGCAGCGCCACCCTAGAAATTCTGGGAGCTGAAGCTTTCTTT.

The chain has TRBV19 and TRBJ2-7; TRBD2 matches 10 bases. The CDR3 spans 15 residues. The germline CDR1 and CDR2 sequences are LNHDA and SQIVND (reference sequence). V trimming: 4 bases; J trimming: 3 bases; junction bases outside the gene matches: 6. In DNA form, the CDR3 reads TGTGCCAGTAGTAGCCCTGGGACTAGCGTCTACGAGCAGTACTTC. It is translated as CASSSPGTSVYEQYF.

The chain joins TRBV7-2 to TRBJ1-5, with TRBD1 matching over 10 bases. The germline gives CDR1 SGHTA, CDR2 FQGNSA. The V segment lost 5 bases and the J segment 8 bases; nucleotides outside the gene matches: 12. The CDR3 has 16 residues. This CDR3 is CASSPWGTGVQEPQHF. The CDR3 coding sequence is TGTGCCAGCAGCCCGTGGGGGACAGGGGTACAGGAGCCCCAGCATTTT.

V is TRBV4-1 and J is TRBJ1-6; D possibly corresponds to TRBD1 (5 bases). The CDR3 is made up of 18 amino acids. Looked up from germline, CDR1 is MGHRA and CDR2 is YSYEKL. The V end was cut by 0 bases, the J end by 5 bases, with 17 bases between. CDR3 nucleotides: TGCGCCAGCAGCCAAGAGCCCCTGGCAGGGTTTAATAATTCACCCCTCCACTTT. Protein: CASSQEPLAGFNNSPLHF.

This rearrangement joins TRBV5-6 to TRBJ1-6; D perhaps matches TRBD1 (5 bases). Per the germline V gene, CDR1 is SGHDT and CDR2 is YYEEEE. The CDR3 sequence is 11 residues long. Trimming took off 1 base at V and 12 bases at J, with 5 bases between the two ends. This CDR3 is CASSLTGPLHF. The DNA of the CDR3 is TGTGCCAGCAGCTTGACAGGACCCCTCCACTTT.

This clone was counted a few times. CDR3 amino acids: CASSLESYRRPIWEKLFF. The CDR3 nucleotides are TGCGCCAGCAGCTTGGAGTCTTATCGCAGGCCTATTTGGGAAAAACTGTTTTTT. The V gene is TRBV5-1, the J gene TRBJ1-4; D unresolved. V dropped 0 bases and J dropped 8 bases, with 23 bases sitting between them. Germline CDR1 SGHRS, CDR2 YFSETQ. This CDR3 comprises 18 residues. Variable domain in full (rest from reference TRBV5-1 and TRBJ1-4): KAGVTQTPRYLIKTRGQQVTLSCSPISGHRSVSWYQQTPGQGLQFLFEYFSETQRNKGNFPGRFSGRQFSNSRSEMNVSTLELGDSALYLCASSLESYRRPIWEKLFFGSGTQLSVL.

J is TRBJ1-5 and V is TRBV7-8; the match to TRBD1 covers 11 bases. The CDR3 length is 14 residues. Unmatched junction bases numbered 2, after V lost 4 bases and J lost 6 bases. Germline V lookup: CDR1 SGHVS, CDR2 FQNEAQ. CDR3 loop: CASSSGQGVQPQHF. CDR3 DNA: TGTGCCAGCAGCTCGGGACAGGGGGTTCAGCCCCAGCATTTT.

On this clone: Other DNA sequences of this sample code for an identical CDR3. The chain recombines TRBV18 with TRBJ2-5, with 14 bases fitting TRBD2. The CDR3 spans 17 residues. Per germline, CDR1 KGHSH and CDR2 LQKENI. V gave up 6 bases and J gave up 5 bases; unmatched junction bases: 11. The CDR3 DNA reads TGTGCCAGCTCGGGGACTAGCGGGGGAGCCCAAGGTGAGACCCAGTACTTC. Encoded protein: CASSGTSGGAQGETQYF.

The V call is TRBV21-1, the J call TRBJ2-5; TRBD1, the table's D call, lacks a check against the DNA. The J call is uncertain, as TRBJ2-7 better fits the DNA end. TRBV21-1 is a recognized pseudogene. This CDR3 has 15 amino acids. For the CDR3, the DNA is TGTGCCAGCAGCAAGCCCCGGGACAGGGGAGGCGAGCAGTACTTC. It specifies CASSKPRDRGGEQYF.

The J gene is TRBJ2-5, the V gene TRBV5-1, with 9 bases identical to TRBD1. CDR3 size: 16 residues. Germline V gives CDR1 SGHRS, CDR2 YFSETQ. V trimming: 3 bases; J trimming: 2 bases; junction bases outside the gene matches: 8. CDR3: CASSSTGGVRQETQYF. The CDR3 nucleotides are TGCGCCAGCAGCTCTACAGGGGGCGTCCGGCAAGAGACCCAGTACTTC.

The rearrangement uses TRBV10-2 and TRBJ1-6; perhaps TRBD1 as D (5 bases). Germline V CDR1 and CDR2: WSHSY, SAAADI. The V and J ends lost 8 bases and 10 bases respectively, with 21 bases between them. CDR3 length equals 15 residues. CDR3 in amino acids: CASRMRGGNASPLHF. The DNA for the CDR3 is TGCGCCAGCCGAATGAGGGGCGGGAATGCCTCACCCCTCCACTTT.

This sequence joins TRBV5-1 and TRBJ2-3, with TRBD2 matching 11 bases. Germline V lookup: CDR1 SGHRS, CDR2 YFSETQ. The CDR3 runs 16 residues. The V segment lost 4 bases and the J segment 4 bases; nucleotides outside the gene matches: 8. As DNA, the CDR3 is TGCGCCAGCAGCCCCCCTAGCGGGGGGACCCCAGATACGCAGTATTTT. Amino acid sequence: CASSPPSGGTPDTQYF.

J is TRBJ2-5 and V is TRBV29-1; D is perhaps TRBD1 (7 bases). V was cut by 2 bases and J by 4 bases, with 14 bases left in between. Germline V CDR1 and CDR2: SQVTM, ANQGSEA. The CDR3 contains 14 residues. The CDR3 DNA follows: TGCAGCGTTGAAAGTAACAGGGGAGGAGAGACCCAGTACTTC. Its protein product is CSVESNRGGETQYF.

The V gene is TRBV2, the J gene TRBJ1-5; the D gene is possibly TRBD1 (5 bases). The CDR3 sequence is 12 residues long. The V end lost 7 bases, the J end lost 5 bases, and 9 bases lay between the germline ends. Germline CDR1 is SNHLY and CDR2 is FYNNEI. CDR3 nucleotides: TGTGCCAGCAAGCAGGGCGATCAGCCCCAGCATTTT. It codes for CASKQGDQPQHF.

CDR3: CASSQGVGWANEKLFF. The CDR3 nucleotides read TGTGCCAGCAGCCAAGGGGTAGGGTGGGCTAATGAAAAACTGTTTTTT. This chain uses TRBV5-4 with TRBJ1-4; tentatively, D is TRBD1 (5 bases). The length of the CDR3 is 16 residues. Germline V gene sequence: CDR1 SGHNT, CDR2 YYREEE (reference sequence). The germline V and J ends were trimmed by 4 bases and 3 bases, with 16 bases remaining between them.

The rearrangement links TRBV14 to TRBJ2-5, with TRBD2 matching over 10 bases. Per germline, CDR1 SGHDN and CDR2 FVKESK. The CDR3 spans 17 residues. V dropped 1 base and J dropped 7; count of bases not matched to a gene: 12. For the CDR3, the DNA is TGTGCCAGCAGCCAAGGAGTCTACGGACTAGCGGTCCCGACCCAGTACTTC. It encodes CASSQGVYGLAVPTQYF.